This entry lists 31 T cell receptor beta chains sequenced from one sample in a study of T cell repertoires in cytomegalovirus infection. TCRdb reprocessed the reads via MiXCR and lists one record per CDR3 protein. The table lists hundreds of thousands of distinct CDR3 sequences, 40% to 50% of them singletons. Antigens for these TCRs are unknown. The starting material was cultured PBMCs, obtained from culture after CMV antigen stimulation. These receptors originate from a human donor in good health (CMV status not recorded). Some clones in this sample may be carry-over from other donors' samples.

This chain uses TRBV19 with TRBJ1-5, with TRBD1 as a possible D gene (6 bases). The germline gives CDR1 LNHDA, CDR2 SQIVND (reference sequence). The CDR3 runs 16 residues. The germline V and J ends were trimmed by 5 bases and 2 bases, with 16 bases remaining between them. CDR3 DNA sequence: TGTGCCAGTAGTCCAAACAGGGACCGTGGCAATCAGCCCCAGCATTTT. As protein: CASSPNRDRGNQPQHF.

In DNA, the CDR3 is TGTGCCAGCAGCTTAAGGGGGACTAGCGACACCGGGGAGCTGTTTTTT. Its translation: CASSLRGTSDTGELFF. The genes are TRBV7-2 and TRBJ2-2; 10 nucleotides line up with TRBD2. This CDR3 is built from 16 residues. Germline-derived CDR1 and CDR2 are SGHTA and FQGNSA. The V and J ends lost 2 bases and 3 bases, in that order; junction bases with no gene match: 3.

The chain is built from TRBV11-1 and TRBJ2-7, with D possibly matching TRBD1 (6 bases). The V end lost 1 base, the J end lost 2 bases, and 9 bases lay between the germline ends. From germline, CDR1 is SGHAT and CDR2 FQDESV (reference sequence). This CDR3 comprises 14 residues. CDR3 residues: CASSLGTVTYEQYF. The CDR3 bases are TGTGCCAGCAGCTTAGGGACAGTCACCTACGAGCAGTACTTC.

This clonotype was detected a few times. The chain uses TRBV6-1 and TRBJ2-7; tentative D call: TRBD2 (5 bases). Germline CDR1 and CDR2: MNHNS and SASEGT. This CDR3 spans 17 amino acids. The V end was cut by 8 bases, the J end by 2 bases, with 25 bases between. CDR3 region: CASASPPWAGFTYEQYF. In nucleotides, the CDR3 is TGTGCCAGCGCATCCCCCCCGTGGGCGGGTTTCACCTACGAGCAGTACTTC.

With regard to this clonotype: A much larger clone lies a single base off, so this may be a read error. This chain connects TRBV7-2 to TRBJ1-3; no definite D call. There are 17 residues in the CDR3. From germline, CDR1 is SGHTA and CDR2 FQGNSA. CDR3 amino acids: CGSTDTSYGGSGNTIYF. CDR3 nucleotide sequence: TGTGGCAGCACCGATACGTCTTACGGTGGCTCTGGAAACACCATATATTTT.

A few counts support this clonotype. The chain employs TRBV7-2 and TRBJ2-3; TRBD2 matches 7 bases. The CDR3 runs 13 residues. CDR1 SGHTA and CDR2 FQGNSA come from the germline V gene. V lost 5 bases to trimming and J lost 4 bases; unmatched junction nucleotides: 3. CDR3 nucleotide sequence: TGTGCCAGCAGCCGCGGGAGTGCAGATACGCAGTATTTT. Translation gives CASSRGSADTQYF.

This clonotype was counted ten times or more. The chain employs TRBV7-2 and TRBJ2-7; D call uncertain. Germline V gene lookup returns CDR1 SGHTA and CDR2 FQGNSA. Trimming removed 1 base from V and 4 bases from J, with 11 bases in between. CDR3 length: 14 amino acids. The CDR3 DNA follows: TGTGCCAGCAGCTTAGTTCCCGGTCTGTACGAGCAGTACTTC. As protein: CASSLVPGLYEQYF.

This chain uses TRBV12-3 or TRBV12-4 with TRBJ2-1; the D is unclear. The CDR3 extends over 13 amino acids. Trimming shortened V by 7 bases and J by 5 bases, and 12 bases separated the two germline ends. This CDR3 is CASTPPVDNEQFF. CDR3 DNA: TGTGCCAGCACCCCTCCCGTGGACAATGAGCAGTTCTTC.

This clonotype was detected only a few times. V and J are TRBV7-8 and TRBJ2-1; 9 bases fit TRBD1. After removal of 5 bases from V and 4 bases from J, the junction contained 6 bases not matched to a gene. The CDR3 consists of 15 residues. Germline CDR1 and CDR2: SGHVS and FQNEAQ. The CDR3 loop is CASSQGQGQYNEQFF. The CDR3 nucleotides are TGTGCCAGCAGCCAGGGACAGGGACAATACAATGAGCAGTTCTTC.

This chain joins TRBV19 and TRBJ2-4; TRBD1 matches 7 bases. The CDR3 extends over 15 amino acids. Trimming took 3 bases from V and 1 from J; bases not matched to a gene: 3. Germline V gene sequence: CDR1 LNHDA, CDR2 SQIVND (reference sequence). The CDR3 reads CASSMTGPAKNIQYF. In nucleotides, the CDR3 is TGTGCCAGTAGTATGACAGGGCCCGCCAAAAACATTCAGTACTTC.

This clonotype was recorded once. The J gene is TRBJ2-1, the V gene TRBV7-2; TRBD2 aligns across 13 bases. Germline V CDR1 and CDR2: SGHTA, FQGNSA. CDR3 size: 17 residues. The V and J ends lost 4 bases and 4 bases, in that order; junction bases with no gene match: 7. CDR3 coding DNA: TGTGCCAGCAGCTCGCCCCCGACTAGCGGGAGGTACAATGAGCAGTTCTTC. Translated, it gives CASSSPPTSGRYNEQFF.

CDR3 sequence: CASSLVLNEQFF. The CDR3 DNA reads TGTGCCAGCAGCTTAGTTCTCAATGAGCAGTTCTTC. The chain couples TRBV7-8 to TRBJ2-1; D remains ambiguous. Deletions cut 1 base from V and 6 bases from J, with 4 bases between. CDR3 length: 12 amino acids. CDR1 is SGHVS, CDR2 FQNEAQ, per germline.

This clonotype has just one count. One junction end does not reproduce the germline sequence, and a read error may be involved. This rearrangement joins TRBV5-3 to TRBJ2-3, with 7 bases aligning to TRBD1. TRBV5-3 qualifies as an ORF whose function is uncertain. This CDR3 comprises 16 residues. This CDR3 reads CASSSPGDRVFDTQYF. For the CDR3, the DNA is TGTGCCAGCAGCTCCCCCGGTGACAGGGTTTTTGATACGCAGTATTTT.

This clonotype turned up a few times. The V call is TRBV7-8, the J call TRBJ1-1, with D possibly being TRBD1 (5 bases). Germline CDR1 reads SGHVS; CDR2 reads FQNEAQ. The CDR3 length is 14 residues. Trimming removed 3 bases at V and 4 bases at J, with 12 bases between. The CDR3 coding sequence is TGTGCCAGCAGCTTGGAAGGGGATGTCACTGAAGCTTTCTTT. Protein sequence: CASSLEGDVTEAFF.

This chain connects TRBV6-2 or TRBV6-3 to TRBJ2-1; 11 bases map to TRBD1. J gave up 8 bases and V 5 bases, and 8 bases lay outside the gene matches. The germline V gene encodes CDR1 MNHEY and CDR2 SVGEGT. The length of the CDR3 is 15 residues. CDR3: CASSQTGTGGHEQFF. CDR3 nucleotides: TGTGCCAGCAGTCAGACCGGGACAGGGGGTCATGAGCAGTTCTTC.

The chain couples TRBV7-9 to TRBJ2-4; no clear D gene. From germline, CDR1 is SEHNR and CDR2 FQNEAQ (reference sequence). V was shortened by 3 bases and J by 2 bases, with 5 bases between the two germline ends. The CDR3 is 13 residues long. CDR3 sequence (DNA): TGTGCCAGCAGCTTGGGAACCAAAAACATTCAGTACTTC. Translated: CASSLGTKNIQYF.

CDR3: CASSGDRAHEQYF. CDR3 sequence (DNA): TGTGCCAGCAGTGGGGACAGGGCCCACGAGCAGTACTTC. The chain employs TRBV12-3 or TRBV12-4 and TRBJ2-7; 9 bases map to TRBD1. The CDR3 has 13 amino acids. V was pared by 5 bases and J by 5 bases, with 4 bases of the junction left unmatched.

The chain employs TRBV6-2 or TRBV6-3 and TRBJ1-1; possibly TRBD1 for D (5 bases). Trimming removed 5 bases at V and 4 bases at J, with 17 bases between. CDR3 length equals 15 residues. From germline, CDR1 is MNHEY and CDR2 SVGEGT. CDR3 sequence reads: CASSHRQSLGTEAFF. The DNA for the CDR3 is TGTGCCAGCAGTCACCGACAGTCTCTGGGCACTGAAGCTTTCTTT.

J is TRBJ2-3 and V is TRBV7-2, with 12 bases matching TRBD2. The CDR3 is made up of 15 amino acids. CDR1 and CDR2 (germline): SGHTA, FQGNSA. After removal of 5 bases from V and 7 bases from J, the junction contained 7 bases not matched to a gene. The CDR3 loop is CASSVLAGGRNTQYF. In DNA, the CDR3 is TGTGCCAGCAGCGTTCTAGCGGGGGGGCGAAATACGCAGTATTTT.

The rearrangement uses TRBV5-4 and TRBJ2-2, with 7 bases fitting TRBD2. V dropped 3 bases and J dropped 0; count of bases not matched to a gene: 5. Germline values: CDR1 SGHNT, CDR2 YYREEE (reference sequence). The CDR3 has 16 residues. DNA of the CDR3: TGTGCCAGCAGCTCCGGGACTACCGCGAACACCGGGGAGCTGTTTTTT. Encoded protein: CASSSGTTANTGELFF.

The V call is TRBV11-3, the J call TRBJ2-5; 8 nucleotides line up with TRBD2. The CDR3 loop spans 16 amino acids. Losses at the gene ends were 4 bases for V and 4 bases for J; bases not matched to a gene: 11. Germline CDR1 and CDR2: SGHNT and YENEEA. The CDR3 bases are TGTGCCAGCAGCTCCGGGTCGGGACTAGGGAGAGAGACCCAGTACTTC. Translation: CASSSGSGLGRETQYF. Supplemented by reference TRBV11-3 and TRBJ2-5, the full variable domain reads EAGVVQSPRYKIIEKKQPVAFWCNPISGHNTLYWYLQNLGQGPELLIRYENEEAVDDSQLPKDRFSAERLKGVDSTLKIQPAELGDSAVYLCASSSGSGLGRETQYFGPGTRLLVL.

In its sample, this clonotype was seen a few times. The chain recombines TRBV28 with TRBJ2-1, with a weak D call TRBD2 (6 bases). Germline lookup yields CDR1 MDHEN and CDR2 SYDVKM. This CDR3 contains 15 residues. V dropped 4 bases and J dropped 8 bases, with 18 bases sitting between them. This CDR3 is CASSYGGNPFDEQFF. Here the CDR3 DNA reads TGTGCCAGCAGTTATGGCGGGAACCCGTTCGATGAGCAGTTCTTC.

The J gene is TRBJ1-1, the V gene TRBV20-1; 7 bases fit TRBD1. The ends lost 6 bases at V and 8 bases at J; junction bases unmatched: 9. The CDR3 runs to 12 residues. Germline lookup yields CDR1 DFQATT and CDR2 SNEGSKA (reference sequence). CDR3 bases: TGCAGTGCCAGAACGACAGGGCGAGAAGCTTTCTTT. Translation gives CSARTTGREAFF.

This clonotype was counted many times. This chain links TRBV7-8 with TRBJ1-3; D remains ambiguous. CDR1 SGHVS and CDR2 FQNEAQ come from the germline V gene. Trimming took 1 base from V and 4 from J, leaving 17 bases between them. The length of the CDR3 is 17 residues. Written as DNA, the CDR3 is TGTGCCAGCAGCTTAGTCCATAACCCGGCGGCAGGAAACACCATATATTTT. Translating it yields CASSLVHNPAAGNTIYF.

This rearrangement joins TRBV20-1 to TRBJ2-1; D is possibly TRBD1 (5 bases). CDR1 DFQATT and CDR2 SNEGSKA come from the germline V gene (reference sequence). This CDR3 spans 12 amino acids. V was trimmed by 5 bases and J by 7 bases, leaving 12 bases between them. In nucleotides, the CDR3 is TGCAGTGCTGCTGACAGAACTAATGAGCAGTTCTTC. Protein product: CSAADRTNEQFF.

The J gene is TRBJ2-2, the V gene TRBV19; 8 bases line up with TRBD1. The CDR3 extends over 23 amino acids. Germline-derived CDR1 and CDR2 are LNHDA and SQIVND (reference sequence). V dropped 8 bases and J dropped 2; count of bases not matched to a gene: 31. DNA for the CDR3: TGTGCCAGTCCGACAGGGGACGAAAAAAGAATGGCGGGAATACCCATAAACACCGGGGAGCTGTTTTTT. This gives the protein CASPTGDEKRMAGIPINTGELFF.

This clonotype came up a few times. V usage is TRBV3-1 and J usage is TRBJ2-1; the D gene is possibly TRBD2 (5 bases). This CDR3 has 12 amino acids. Trimming took off 8 bases at V and 5 bases at J, with 10 bases between the two ends. CDR1 LGHDT and CDR2 YNNKEL come from the germline V gene (reference sequence). The CDR3 region has the DNA TGTGCCAGCGGACTCACCGACAATGAGCAGTTCTTC. Protein sequence: CASGLTDNEQFF.

This clonotype was detected a few times. This sequence joins TRBV7-9 and TRBJ2-1; D possibly matches TRBD1 or TRBD2 (5 bases each). This CDR3 spans 16 amino acids. CDR1 and CDR2 from the germline V gene are SEHNR and FQNEAQ (reference sequence). V lost 5 bases to trimming and J lost 2 bases, with 16 bases between them. DNA for the CDR3: TGTGCCAGCAGCCCTAACCGGGGCCTAACCTACAATGAGCAGTTCTTC. Translating gives CASSPNRGLTYNEQFF.

This clonotype was observed a few times. The J gene is TRBJ1-1, the V gene TRBV19; maybe TRBD1 (5 bases). The ends were cut back, 5 bases at V and 5 bases at J, with 12 bases in the middle. Germline V lookup: CDR1 LNHDA, CDR2 SQIVND (reference sequence). The CDR3 is made up of 13 amino acids. The CDR3 DNA follows: TGTGCCAGTAGTCAGGGACGGGTGACTGAAGCTTTCTTT. Its protein is CASSQGRVTEAFF. The complete variable domain, with remaining parts taken from reference TRBV19 and TRBJ1-1, reads DGGITQSPKYLFRKEGQNVTLSCEQNLNHDAMYWYRQDPGQGLRLIYYSQIVNDFQKGDIAEGYSVSREKKESFPLTVTSAQKNPTAFYLCASSQGRVTEAFFGQGTRLTVV.

This clonotype has a handful of counts. This chain links TRBV3-1 with TRBJ2-7; D is unclear. This CDR3 has 15 amino acids. V gave up 1 base and J gave up 0 bases, with 10 bases separating them. The germline CDR1 and CDR2 sequences are LGHDT and YNNKEL (reference sequence). The CDR3 protein is CASSQGLGSSYEQYF. The CDR3 DNA reads as TGTGCCAGCAGCCAAGGCCTAGGCAGCTCCTACGAGCAGTACTTC.

The chain combines TRBV7-9 with TRBJ1-4; 11 positions match TRBD1. Germline loops: CDR1 SEHNR, CDR2 FQNEAQ (reference sequence). Trimming removed 1 base from V and 3 bases from J; junction bases left unmatched: 7. The CDR3 consists of 18 residues. CDR3 residues: CASSLVAGTGGPNEKLFF. The CDR3 coding sequence is TGTGCCAGCAGCTTAGTGGCCGGGACAGGGGGTCCTAATGAAAAACTGTTTTTT.